This TCR beta chain was sequenced for a study of cytomegalovirus exposure and HLA in healthy donors. Study as a whole: The roughly 120 validation repertoires matched the approximately 700 first-cohort repertoires in platform, a later analysis reported. Notes on the study in general: Most TCRs appeared rarely, but some public TCRs recurred in many donors.

Germline V gene lookup returns CDR1 SGDLS and CDR2 YYNGEE. V lost 3 bases and J lost 0; bases outside the gene matches: 1. The CDR3 length is 15 residues. Here immunoSEQ multiplex PCR was the method, and the copy in TCRdb shows in-frame clones only, minus some. The repertoire includes about 140,000 clones, approximately 87% of them detected once, and roughly 3% sits in the top ten. Regarding this clone: Antigen: not known.

The V gene is TRBV9, the J gene TRBJ2-1; 9 bases align to TRBD1. The clonotype was recovered from a man aged 18 to 29 in good health and CMV-seronegative. The sequenced sample consisted of PBMCs. The CDR3 is CASSATGGSYNEQFF. For the CDR3, the DNA is TGTGCCAGCAGCGCGACAGGGGGCTCCTACAATGAGCAGTTCTTC.